This record concerns one T cell receptor beta chain sequence. Its antigen is not identified. The data are from a study of OX40 agonist ivuxolimab in advanced cancers. Overall study results and limits: CD8+ T cells (on average) carried more expanded clones than CD4+ T cells.

Generated by immunoSEQ multiplex PCR, the TCRdb table keeps only in-frame clones and is missing some. The sample carries tens of thousands of clones, over 80% recorded once. Trimming pared 3 bases from V and 3 bases from J, leaving 0 bases between. The CDR3 contains 11 residues. The germline CDR1 and CDR2 sequences are SGHNT and YENEEA. The chain employs TRBV11-3 and TRBJ2-1; D remains unclear. The TCR originated in an adult with an advanced solid tumor such as melanoma, head and neck, liver or kidney cancer. The specimen was CD4+ or CD8+ T cells sorted from blood, collected in a trial of the OX40 agonist ivuxolimab. The CDR3 DNA sequence: TGTGCCAGCAGCTTCTACAATGAGCAGTTCTTC. Its translation is CASSFYNEQFF.